This T cell receptor beta chain is from a study of graft-versus-host responses after intestinal transplantation. General study findings and limits: Recipient bone marrow held GvH clones, some seen earlier in ileum or blood.

Measured with immunoSEQ multiplex PCR; TCRdb has only the in-frame clones, and not every one. This table has just over 40,000 clones, roughly 96% appearing once. Losses at the gene ends were 0 bases for V and 4 bases for J; bases not matched to a gene: 6. CDR1 is LGHNA and CDR2 is YSLEER in the germline V gene. The CDR3 is 16 amino acids. For this clone: The antigen remains undetermined.

The TCR originated in a human donor who was the organ donor for an intestinal transplant. The sample here was unstimulated CD8+ T cells sorted from spleen or lymph node cells, taken before transplant. V is TRBV4-3 and J is TRBJ1-2; TRBD1 agrees at 9 bases. As DNA, the CDR3 is TGCGCCAGCAGCCAAGACAGGGACAGGGTGGGCTATGGCTACACCTTC. It translates to CASSQDRDRVGYGYTF.